This T cell receptor beta chain was sequenced during a study of early T cells in non-severe SARS-CoV-2 infection. Study results and caveats: CD4 and private specificities were missed by VDJdb matching, which favored anti-spike CD8 responses.

On this clonotype itself: Its specificity is unknown.

TCRdb fed the 5' RACE reads into MiXCR, producing one record per CDR3 protein. The sample shows about 52,000 distinct CDR3 sequences, approximately 10% of them seen only once. Germline V gene lookup returns CDR1 SQVTM and CDR2 ANQGSEA. The CDR3 runs 12 residues. Trimming took off 4 bases at V and 7 bases at J, with 13 bases between the two ends. The genes are TRBV29-1 and TRBJ1-2; unclear D gene. The clonotype was recovered from an adult who was a healthcare worker with PCR-confirmed SARS-CoV-2 infection or an uninfected control (not recorded which). Specimen: whole blood. The CDR3, as DNA: TGCAGCGTTGTAGGAGGGTCGGCTGGCTACACCTTC. Amino acids: CSVVGGSAGYTF.